This is a list of T cell receptor beta chains from one sample in a study of blood T cell repertoires in COVID-19. Measured with immunoSEQ multiplex PCR; TCRdb has only the in-frame clones, and not every one. The sample includes over 90,000 clones, more than 75% of them seen just once. Input material: peripheral blood. The origin of the receptors is a man aged 55 to 69 with active or convalescent COVID-19. Each CDR3 is given with its conserved first and last residue. D genes are given only for firm matches. Expanded clones get a size class; other rows say once, few or many, or leave the size out.

TRBV6-5	.	TRBJ2-3	.	TGTGCCACCCAATCGTGGGGGACTAGCACAGATACGCAGTATTTT	CATQSWGTSTDTQYF
TRBV28	.	TRBJ1-2	TRBD1	TGTGCCAGCAGGGAGGGGGCGCGTGGCTACACCTTC	CASREGARGYTF
TRBV5-1	once	TRBJ2-2	TRBD1	TGCGCCAGCAGCTTGGGGCAGGGGGCGAACACCGGGGAGCTGTTTTTT	CASSLGQGANTGELFF
TRBV20-1	.	TRBJ2-1	TRBD2	TGCAGTGCTAGTAGCGGGAGAGATTACAATGAGCAGTTCTTC	CSASSGRDYNEQFF
TRBV28	once	TRBJ1-2	.	TGTGCCAGCAGTTCTGTCGGGGGGGATGGCTACACCTTC	CASSSVGGDGYTF
TRBV30	.	TRBJ2-7	.	TGTGCCTGGAGTGTACAGGGCTACGAGCAGTACTTC	CAWSVQGYEQYF
TRBV10-3	.	TRBJ1-2	TRBD1	TGTGCCATCAAGGGGGCGGCCATTAACTATGGCTACACCTTC	CAIKGAAINYGYTF
TRBV11-3	.	TRBJ1-2	TRBD1	TGTGCCAGCAGCGCCTCACAGGGGGCGGGTGGCTACACCTTC	CASSASQGAGGYTF
TRBV3-1/TRBV3-2	.	TRBJ2-1	TRBD2	TGTGCCAGCAGCCAAGATCTAGCGGGAGGGTTCGAGTTCTTC	CASSQDLAGGFEFF
TRBV5-1	.	TRBJ2-2	TRBD2	TGCGCCAGCAGCTTGGTGCGGGGGGGCGGTGAGACCGGGGAGCTGTTTTTT	CASSLVRGGGETGELFF
TRBV28	.	TRBJ1-1	TRBD1	TGTGCCAGCAGTCCCCGACAGGGGAAATACACTGAAGCTTTCTTT	CASSPRQGKYTEAFF
TRBV12-3/TRBV12-4	.	TRBJ2-1	.	TGTGCCAGCAGCTGGGCCGGGAGTTATGAGCAGTTCTTC	CASSWAGSYEQFF
TRBV2	.	TRBJ1-1	TRBD1	TGTGCCAGCAGTGAAGCTGGGGCAGGGGGCACTGAAGCTTTCTTT	CASSEAGAGGTEAFF
TRBV4-1	.	TRBJ2-2	TRBD2	TGCGCCAGCAGCCATGGTGCGGGAGACACCGGGGAGCTGTTTTTT	CASSHGAGDTGELFF
TRBV14	.	TRBJ1-5	TRBD1	TGTGCCAGCAGCCAGGGGGACAGGAATCAGCCCCAGCATTTT	CASSQGDRNQPQHF
TRBV6-5	.	TRBJ2-7	.	TGTGCCAGCGCTAGCAGGACCTACGAGCAGTACTTC	CASASRTYEQYF
TRBV19	.	TRBJ2-7	.	TGTGCCAGTAGTATCCAGGGCTACGAGCAGTACTTC	CASSIQGYEQYF
TRBV29-1	.	TRBJ2-1	.	TGCAGCGTTGAAGCCCCCCCGCGGGGCGCGTCGGTCTCCTACAATGAGCAGTTCTTC	CSVEAPPRGASVSYNEQFF
TRBV6-5	few	TRBJ1-1	TRBD1	TGTGCCAGCAGTTACCTCAACAGGGGGGACACTGAAGCTTTCTTT	CASSYLNRGDTEAFF
TRBV11-2	.	TRBJ2-1	.	TGTGCCAGCAGCTTGGGGGCTCGGGGTGAGCAGTTCTTC	CASSLGARGEQFF
TRBV5-6	.	TRBJ2-3	.	TGTGCCAGCAGCTGGGCCGGCAGCACAGATACGCAGTATTTT	CASSWAGSTDTQYF
TRBV9	.	TRBJ2-7	.	TGTGCCAGCAGCGTAGGGGGGACTGGTTACGAGCAGTACTTC	CASSVGGTGYEQYF
TRBV5-1	.	TRBJ1-1	.	TGCGCCAGCAGCTCGACGACGGTCAGAGGCACTGAAGCTTTCTTT	CASSSTTVRGTEAFF
TRBV7-9	.	TRBJ1-2	.	TGTGCCAGCAGCTCCTCGGGGATGCGCGGCTACACCTTC	CASSSSGMRGYTF
TRBV9	.	TRBJ2-2	TRBD2	TGTGCCAGCAGCGTAAGGGGGACTAGCGGGAACACCGGGGAGCTGTTTTTT	CASSVRGTSGNTGELFF
TRBV7-2	few	TRBJ2-1	TRBD2	TGTGCCAGCAGCTCCACTAGCGGACAGTACAATGAGCAGTTCTTC	CASSSTSGQYNEQFF
TRBV7-2	.	TRBJ2-5	TRBD2	TGTGCCAGCAGCTCCCCAGTTCAAGCGGGAAGCCAAGAGACCCAGTACTTC	CASSSPVQAGSQETQYF
TRBV24-1	.	TRBJ2-1	.	TGTGCCGCATCGCGGGCGGGCGCATCCAATGAGCAGTTCTTC	CAASRAGASNEQFF
TRBV11-1	.	TRBJ1-2	.	TGTGCCAGCAGTGACGGGGAGTTCTACACCTTC	CASSDGEFYTF
TRBV13	.	TRBJ2-1	.	TGTGCCAGCAGCCCGACTAGGGATCGGAATGAGCAGTTCTTC	CASSPTRDRNEQFF
TRBV18	few	TRBJ1-1	.	TGTGCCAGCTCACCACGGAGGGGTGAAGCTTTCTTT	CASSPRRGEAFF
TRBV7-2	.	TRBJ2-6	TRBD2	TGTGCCAGCAGCTTTAGCGGGAGGGCCCGGTCTGGGGCCAACGTCCTGACTTTC	CASSFSGRARSGANVLTF
TRBV5-5	.	TRBJ1-2	.	TGTGCCAGCAGCTTGTCGGTGACAGGCACGGCCTATGGCTACACCTTC	CASSLSVTGTAYGYTF
TRBV6-5	few	TRBJ2-2	TRBD1	TGTGCCAGCAGTTTCGACCCGGGACAGTTCACCGGGGAGCTGTTTTTT	CASSFDPGQFTGELFF
TRBV30	.	TRBJ2-1	.	TGTGCCTGGAGTGTACTAGGCCTAAATGAGCAGTTCTTC	CAWSVLGLNEQFF
TRBV29-1	.	TRBJ2-1	.	TGCAGCGTTGGGGTTCAGGCCGGGAACCATGAGCAGTTCTTC	CSVGVQAGNHEQFF
TRBV20-1	.	TRBJ1-2	TRBD1	TGCAGTGCTGGTGCTGGAACGGACAGGGGCTATGGCTACACCTTC	CSAGAGTDRGYGYTF
TRBV7-9	.	TRBJ2-1	TRBD1	TGTGCCAGCAGCCGACAGGGGATCGATGAGCAGTTCTTC	CASSRQGIDEQFF
TRBV29-1	.	TRBJ2-3	.	TGCAGCGTTGATAAAGGGGAAGGAAGCAGGGTAGCTTCAGATACGCAGTATTTT	CSVDKGEGSRVASDTQYF
TRBV7-2	.	TRBJ1-5	TRBD1	TGTGCCAGCAGCCCGGACAGGGACAATCAGCCCCAGCATTTT	CASSPDRDNQPQHF
TRBV20-1	.	TRBJ2-5	TRBD2	TGCAGTGCTAGTACCCCTAGCGGCCTAGAGACCCAGTACTTC	CSASTPSGLETQYF
TRBV5-6	.	TRBJ2-6	.	TGTGCCAGCAGCTTGGGGCTGACTGGGGCCAACGTCCTGACTTTC	CASSLGLTGANVLTF
TRBV4-1	.	TRBJ2-7	TRBD1	TGCGCCAGCAGCCAAGGCCGGGACAGGGGACCCGAGCAGTACTTC	CASSQGRDRGPEQYF
TRBV2	.	TRBJ1-3	.	TGTGCCAGCAGTGAGGAAGGGACACGCTCTGGAAACACCATATATTTT	CASSEEGTRSGNTIYF
TRBV27	.	TRBJ2-1	.	TGTGCCAGCAGTTTCTCCCCCCCGGGGTCGGGTGAGCAGTTCTTC	CASSFSPPGSGEQFF
TRBV19	few	TRBJ1-1	TRBD1	TGTGCCAGTATCGACAGGGGGGTTGTGAACACTGAAGCTTTCTTT	CASIDRGVVNTEAFF
TRBV27	.	TRBJ1-1	.	TGTGCCAGCAGACTATTACAGGGAGGGGCAGCTTTCTTT	CASRLLQGGAAFF
TRBV24-1	.	TRBJ2-1	.	TGTGCCACCAGTGATTTAGGAGCGGCGGCGGTCTTC	CATSDLGAAAVF
TRBV29-1	.	TRBJ2-3	TRBD1	TGCAGCATCGGGACAGGGGCCACAGATACGCAGTATTTT	CSIGTGATDTQYF
TRBV7-8	once	TRBJ2-1	.	TGTGCCAGCAGCTTACCACCCAGGGCGGGATCCCACAATGAGCAGTTCTTC	CASSLPPRAGSHNEQFF
TRBV4-1	.	TRBJ2-7	.	TGCGCCAGCAGCCAAGACAGGATTTACGAGCAGTACTTC	CASSQDRIYEQYF
TRBV11-3	.	TRBJ1-2	.	TGTGCCAGCAGCCGAGACAGCGCTAACTATGGCTACACCTTC	CASSRDSANYGYTF
TRBV9	.	TRBJ2-5	.	TGTGCCAGCAGCGTAGATGCTAGAAGGGGAGAGACCCAGTACTTC	CASSVDARRGETQYF
TRBV6-5	.	TRBJ1-6	TRBD1	TGTGCCAGCAGCCGACAGGGGGCGCAAAATTCACCCCTCCACTTT	CASSRQGAQNSPLHF